This is a list of T cell receptor beta chains from one sample in a study of blood T cell repertoires in COVID-19. TCRdb keeps only in-frame clones here, not all; method: immunoSEQ multiplex PCR. The table has approximately 150,000 clones, roughly 84% seen once. Specimen: peripheral blood. These receptors all come from a man in his 60s with acute or convalescent COVID-19. Each CDR3 is given without its conserved first and last residue.

TRBJ1-5 | TRBV27 | ASSLSRGGSNQPQH
TRBJ1-1 | TRBV19 | ASSKTGQGFAEAF
TRBJ2-1 | TRBV11-2 | ASSSLPNNEQF
TRBJ1-2 | TRBV3-1/TRBV3-2 | ASSQMTANNYGYT
TRBJ2-5 | TRBV7-3 | ASSSGLAEGTQY
TRBJ1-2 | TRBV5-6 | ASRRDRLNYGYT
TRBJ1-6 | TRBV6-5 | ASKAGSYNSPLH
TRBJ1-4 | TRBV5-6 | ASRGTGVPEKLF
TRBJ2-7 | TRBV24-1 | ATMGTGTRSYEQY
TRBJ1-1 | TRBV29-1 | SGEQGFEAF
TRBJ1-1 | TRBV19 | ASSIVPPGVTEAF
TRBJ2-7 | TRBV27 | ASSQGLAGDHEQY
TRBJ1-4 | TRBV2 | ASSDFRGRGLF
TRBJ2-3 | TRBV9 | ASSVGGQSTDTQY
TRBJ2-2 | TRBV5-1 | ASSLRGTVNTGELF
TRBJ1-1 | TRBV29-1 | SAAIDMNTEAF
TRBJ2-3 | TRBV9 | ASSLVTGLAGTDTQY
TRBJ2-5 | TRBV20-1 | SASRHRRRQETQY
TRBJ2-5 | TRBV27 | ASSSADSKETQY
TRBJ1-2 | TRBV18 | ASSHGDSNYGYT
TRBJ1-4 | TRBV19 | ASSPGQGATNEKLF
TRBJ2-3 | TRBV5-1 | ASSFRGDRDTQY
TRBJ2-6 | TRBV7-8 | ASSSLAGQTNSGANVLT
TRBJ2-1 | TRBV7-3 | ASSLKLAENNEQF
TRBJ1-2 | TRBV6-5 | ASSNRNLYGYT
TRBJ1-6 | TRBV30 | AWSAGTGLNSPLH
TRBJ1-1 | TRBV7-9 | ASDRGTEAF
TRBJ2-5 | TRBV28 | ASTGGGSETQY
TRBJ1-2 | TRBV6-2/TRBV6-3 | ASSYRATGNYGYT
TRBJ1-3 | TRBV5-1 | ASSWGDRHSGNTIY
TRBJ2-3 | TRBV5-1 | ASSPTLAGGSTDTQY
TRBJ1-2 | TRBV2 | ASSERGHSARYGYT
TRBJ2-1 | TRBV5-1 | ASSLVLQGLEQF
TRBJ2-5 | TRBV11-3 | ASTSGTSGGEETQY
TRBJ2-2 | TRBV24-1 | ATSDSPGLAGTGELF
TRBJ2-5 | TRBV12-3/TRBV12-4 | ASSFSETQY
TRBJ1-2 | TRBV7-9 | ASSPPVTGPYGYT
TRBJ2-1 | TRBV5-6 | ASSRPGTSGEAAYNEQF
TRBJ1-1 | TRBV15 | ATRIQGAPEAF
TRBJ2-7 | TRBV9 | ASSLREHGY
TRBJ1-1 | TRBV9 | ASSREVPNTEAF
TRBJ1-1 | TRBV9 | ASSSRGPNTEAF
TRBJ2-2 | TRBV14 | ASSPSGPTGELF
TRBJ2-1 | TRBV27 | ASSSSEGRQF
TRBJ1-1 | TRBV5-1 | ASSQLQGAQGEAF